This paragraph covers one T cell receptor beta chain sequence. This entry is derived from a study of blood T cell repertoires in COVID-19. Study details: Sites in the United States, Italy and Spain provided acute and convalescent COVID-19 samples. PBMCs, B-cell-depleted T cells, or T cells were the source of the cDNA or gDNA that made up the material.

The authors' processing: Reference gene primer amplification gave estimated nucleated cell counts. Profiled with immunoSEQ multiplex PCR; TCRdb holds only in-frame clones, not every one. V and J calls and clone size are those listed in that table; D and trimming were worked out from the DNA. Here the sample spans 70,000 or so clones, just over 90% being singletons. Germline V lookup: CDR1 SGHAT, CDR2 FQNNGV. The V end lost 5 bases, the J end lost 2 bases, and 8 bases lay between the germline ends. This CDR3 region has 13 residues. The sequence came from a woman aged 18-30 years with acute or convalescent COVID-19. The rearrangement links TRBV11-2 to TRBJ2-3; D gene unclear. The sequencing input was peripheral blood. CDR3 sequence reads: CASSPVNTDTQYF. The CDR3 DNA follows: TGTGCCAGCAGCCCGGTTAACACAGATACGCAGTATTTT.